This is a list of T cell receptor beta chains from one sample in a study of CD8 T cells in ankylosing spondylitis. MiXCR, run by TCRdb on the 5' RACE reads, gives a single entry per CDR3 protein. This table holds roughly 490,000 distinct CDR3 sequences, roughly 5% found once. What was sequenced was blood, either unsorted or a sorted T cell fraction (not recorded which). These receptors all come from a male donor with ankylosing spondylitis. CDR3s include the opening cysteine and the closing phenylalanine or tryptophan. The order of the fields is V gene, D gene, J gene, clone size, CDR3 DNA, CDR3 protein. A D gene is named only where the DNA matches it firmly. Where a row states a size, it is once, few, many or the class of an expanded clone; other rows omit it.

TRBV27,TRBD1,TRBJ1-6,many,TGTGCCAGCAGTTTATCGGGAGGGGACAGGGTAGCTTCACCCCTCCACTTT,CASSLSGGDRVASPLHF
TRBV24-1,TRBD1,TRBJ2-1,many,TGTGCCTCCCAACGTGGGGGACAGGGGGCAGATGAGCAGTTCTTC,CASQRGGQGADEQFF
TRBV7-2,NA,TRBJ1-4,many,TGTGCCAGCAGCTTAGGGCCCGGGGCAGTAAATGAAAAACTGTTTTTT,CASSLGPGAVNEKLFF
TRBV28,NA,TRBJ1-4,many,TGTGCCACGCCCGATCCTAGACGGAGAAATGAAAAACTGTTTTTT,CATPDPRRRNEKLFF
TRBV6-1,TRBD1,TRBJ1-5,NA,TGTGCCAGCAGTCCTTTTCCGGGACAGGGGATTCAGCCCCAGCATTTT,CASSPFPGQGIQPQHF
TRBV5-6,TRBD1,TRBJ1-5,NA,TGTGCCAGCAGCTTGGACAAAGGGACAGCTGTGAGTCAGCCCCAGCATTTT,CASSLDKGTAVSQPQHF
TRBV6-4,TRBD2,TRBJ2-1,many,TGTGCCAGCAGCATCCAGCCAAGCGGGAGGACAGGTGATATCGATGAGCAGTTCTTC,CASSIQPSGRTGDIDEQFF
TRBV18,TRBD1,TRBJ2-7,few,TGTGCCAGCTCGTCAAGCCGGGACAGGGTTTACGAGCAGTACTTC,CASSSSRDRVYEQYF
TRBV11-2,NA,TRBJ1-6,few,TGTGCCAGCAGCTTAGGTGTAGGAACACCCCTCCTCTTT,CASSLGVGTPLLF
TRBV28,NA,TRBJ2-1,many,TGTGCCAGCAGTTTAGATACGTCTGTTGGTGAGCAGTTCTTC,CASSLDTSVGEQFF
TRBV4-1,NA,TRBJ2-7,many,TGCGCCAGCAGCCGAAAGATAGCGGAAGGGTACGAGCAGTACTTC,CASSRKIAEGYEQYF
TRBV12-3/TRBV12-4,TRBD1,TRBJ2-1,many,TGTGCCAGCAGTCGACAGGGATTTAATGAGCAGTTCTTC,CASSRQGFNEQFF
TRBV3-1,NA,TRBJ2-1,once,TGTGCCAGCAGGGGGGAGTCCTACAATGAGCAGTTCTTC,CASRGESYNEQFF
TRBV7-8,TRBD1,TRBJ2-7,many,TGTGCCAGCAGCTTAGCGCGTGGCAGGGGGTTTTCCTACGAGCAGTACTTC,CASSLARGRGFSYEQYF
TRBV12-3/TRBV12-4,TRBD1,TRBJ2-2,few,TGTGCCAGCAGGTTGCGGGACAGGGGTCACACCGGGGAGCTGTTTTTT,CASRLRDRGHTGELFF
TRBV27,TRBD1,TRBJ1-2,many,TGTGCCAGCAGAAACGACAGGGGGAACTATGGCTACACCTTC,CASRNDRGNYGYTF